This entry is about one T cell receptor beta chain. This clone was seen a single time. The antigen it binds to is not known. Base quality data are lacking; no much larger clone is found one base away. The sample is drawn from a study of T cell responses to AZD1222 COVID-19 vaccine (dated by TCRdb to the early 2020s). As for the study more broadly: TCR sequencing was performed for roughly 240 trial participants, of whom about 200 were given two doses of AZD1222 and around 26 were given two doses of MenACWY control vaccine. Trial participants were enrolled by age into subgroups of 18-55, 56-69 and 70-plus years, and approximately 150, 30 and 60 TCR-sequenced participants, respectively, were included in these subgroups. General conclusions and limits of the study: Because no day 14 peak-response samples were available, the repertoires could be characterized only after the peak T cell response. Vaccine-associated CD4 TCRs spanned the whole spike protein, with dominant responses in regions 160-218 and 743-854. The 56-69-year group was small, and its depth increase did not reach significance, likely because of low power. Conclusions about previously exposed vaccinees are limited, since just a handful of AZD1222 recipients were seropositive for SARS-CoV-2 at baseline. A significant rise in spike-specific TCR breadth and depth was observed after two AZD1222 doses relative to day 0 and relative to MenACWY recipients. Reportedly, close to half of the unique spike-specific TCRs recognized epitopes lying outside the regions that are mutated in the B.1.351 and B.1.1.7 variants. Most participants were white British and females outnumbered males, and the authors suggested that clonal diversity may have been underestimated.

The CDR3 regions of human TCRbeta chains were subjected to immunosequencing. In the authors' own workflow: TCRs in the repertoires were matched against a reference library of SARS-CoV-2-specific TCRs that had been generated with the MIRA antigen-specificity platform. Breadth was defined as the fraction of unique TCRs that were SARS-CoV-2-associated. Depth was defined as the fraction of total T cells that were SARS-CoV-2-associated. Each spike-specific TCR was assigned to its reactive spike region and to a CD4 or CD8 class using the MIRA data. Log10-transformed breadth and depth values were compared by one-way ANOVA with Sidak's multiple comparisons tests. In its TCRdb copy, this immuneACCESS table keeps in-frame sequences only and misses some clones. Where compared with another copy, unresolved V genes explain less than half of these, and the others have no known cause. The V and J calls and the clone size are those of that table, but D and trimming were determined from the DNA. In all, the sample holds more than 120,000 clones, and 88% of those were seen once. Of the sample, approximately 5.6% is held by the ten largest clones.

The meaning of the sample's time point label: about 28 days (+/-7) after the second vaccine dose. Per the publication, the treatment or condition label means: meningococcal conjugate vaccine given as trial control. Samples from vaccinated people were obtained from the UK trials COV001 and COV002, which included a single-blind randomized controlled phase 2/3 trial of AZD1222 (ChAdOx1 nCoV-19) in healthy adults. Trial participant PBMC samples were collected at day 0 and day 28 after the second dose for TCRbeta chain sequencing. Trimming takes 3 bases from V and 7 bases from J, and the germline ends sit 10 bases apart. The CDR3 measures 12 amino acids from cysteine to phenylalanine. Only the CDR3 part of the read is kept: 36 bases, read in frame from the first base. For CDR1 and CDR2, the germline V gene (reference sequence) lists DFQATT and SNEGSKA.

Rearrangement joined TRBV20-1 to TRBJ1-5, and perhaps TRBD1 as D gene, on 6 matching bases. This sequence was found in an adult who received the MenACWY meningococcal vaccine as a control. The input for sequencing was peripheral blood, taken 28 days after the second dose of the MenACWY control vaccine. The DNA reads as follows: TGCAGTGCTAGTAGGGGGTCCCAGCCCCAGCATTTT. This translates into CSASRGSQPQHF.